A single sample is the source of the 30 T cell receptor beta chains below, sequenced in a study of blood T cell repertoires in COVID-19. The assay was immunoSEQ multiplex PCR, and TCRdb's table has in-frame clones only and misses some. The sample lists approximately 200,000 clones, more than 75% occurring once. The sequencing sample was made of peripheral blood. These receptors came from a middle-aged woman with COVID-19, enrolled during active disease.

The J gene is TRBJ2-5, the V gene TRBV11-2; D is uncertain. There are 12 residues in the CDR3. Per germline, CDR1 SGHAT and CDR2 FQNNGV. Trimming took off 1 base at V and 5 bases at J, with 5 bases between the two ends. The CDR3 is CASSLARETQYF. In DNA form, the CDR3 reads TGTGCCAGCAGCTTAGCTAGGGAGACCCAGTACTTC.

The chain combines TRBV19 with TRBJ2-3, with D unclear. Trimming cost V 10 bases and J 7 bases, with 18 bases left between them. CDR3 length equals 13 residues. Germline lookup yields CDR1 LNHDA and CDR2 SQIVND (reference sequence). The CDR3 sequence is CATSPSWANTQYF. The CDR3 DNA reads TGTGCCACCTCCCCTTCTTGGGCCAATACGCAGTATTTT.

V gene TRBV6-1 combines with J gene TRBJ1-5, with 11 bases identical to TRBD1. Trimming took 4 bases from V and 0 from J; bases not matched to a gene: 11. Germline CDR1 is MNHNS and CDR2 is SASEGT. This CDR3 spans 19 amino acids. The CDR3 spells CASSAPWTGGTRSNQPQHF. CDR3 bases: TGTGCCAGCAGTGCCCCCTGGACAGGGGGCACTCGTAGCAATCAGCCCCAGCATTTT.

The chain uses TRBV6-5 and TRBJ1-2, with D possibly TRBD1 on 5 matching bases. The CDR3 consists of 16 residues. V was trimmed by 0 bases and J by 6 bases, leaving 17 bases between them. Per the germline V gene, CDR1 is MNHEY and CDR2 is SVGAGI. CDR3 coding DNA: TGTGCCAGCAGTTACTCGCGGGGCGGGAGAAGGCATGGCTACACCTTC. Translation gives CASSYSRGGRRHGYTF.

J is TRBJ1-1 and V is TRBV7-2; D is possibly TRBD1 (6 bases). Germline CDR1 reads SGHTA; CDR2 reads FQGNSA. The CDR3 loop spans 14 amino acids. Trimming took off 1 base at V and 6 bases at J, with 12 bases between the two ends. CDR3 region: CASSLEGGTSEAFF. The DNA for the CDR3 is TGTGCCAGCAGCTTAGAGGGGGGGACTTCTGAAGCTTTCTTT.

This clone was seen ten or more times. This chain joins TRBV4-1 and TRBJ2-7; no reliable D call. Trimming removed 3 bases at V and 2 bases at J, with 11 bases between. This CDR3 comprises 14 residues. Germline V gene lookup returns CDR1 MGHRA and CDR2 YSYEKL. CDR3 DNA sequence: TGCGCCAGCAGCCACCAAACTCAAACCTACGAGCAGTACTTC. Translated, it gives CASSHQTQTYEQYF.

The chain combines TRBV19 with TRBJ2-6, with a tentative D call TRBD2 (5 bases). The CDR3 runs to 17 residues. Trimming stripped 1 base from V and 1 base from J, with 11 bases between. Germline lookup yields CDR1 LNHDA and CDR2 SQIVND (reference sequence). CDR3 DNA sequence: TGTGCCAGTAGTATAGCAGGCAGGACTTCTGGGGCCAACGTCCTGACTTTC. This translates into CASSIAGRTSGANVLTF.

The genes are TRBV7-3 and TRBJ2-3, with D perhaps TRBD2 (6 bases). Germline V gives CDR1 SGHTA, CDR2 FQGTGA. The CDR3 sequence is 14 residues long. The germline V and J ends were trimmed by 2 bases and 3 bases, with 9 bases remaining between them. Written as DNA, the CDR3 is TGTGCCAGCAGCTTAGGGGCGGGAACAGATACGCAGTATTTT. Its protein product is CASSLGAGTDTQYF.

V gene TRBV4-2 combines with J gene TRBJ1-2; tentative D call: TRBD1 (5 bases). Trimming left V 1 base short and J 8 bases short, with 17 bases between. The CDR3 sequence is 15 residues long. The germline V gene has CDR1 LGHNA and CDR2 YNFKEQ. CDR3 amino acids: CASSQVEGGTTGYTF. The CDR3 bases are TGTGCCAGCAGCCAAGTTGAGGGAGGGACGACCGGCTACACCTTC.

The J gene is TRBJ2-7, the V gene TRBV5-6, with D possibly being TRBD1 (5 bases). Trimming left V 0 bases short and J 3 bases short, with 10 bases between. The germline CDR1 and CDR2 sequences are SGHDT and YYEEEE. This CDR3 contains 14 residues. The CDR3 spells CASSLGGTFYEQYF. Here the CDR3 DNA reads TGTGCCAGCAGCTTGGGGGGCACTTTCTACGAGCAGTACTTC.

The chain recombines TRBV7-7 with TRBJ2-1; tentative D call: TRBD2 (6 bases). This CDR3 is 13 amino acids long. Germline V CDR1 and CDR2: SSHAT, FNYEAQ (reference sequence). Trimming pared 1 base from V and 9 bases from J, leaving 10 bases between. This chain's CDR3 is CASSLELRGEQFF. Here the CDR3 DNA reads TGTGCCAGCAGCTTAGAGTTGCGGGGTGAGCAGTTCTTC.

The chain is built from TRBV6-5 and TRBJ1-5; 9 bases map to TRBD1. Germline CDR1 MNHEY, CDR2 SVGAGI. This CDR3 has 13 amino acids. V trimming: 7 bases; J trimming: 6 bases; junction bases outside the gene matches: 4. In nucleotides, the CDR3 is TGTGCCAGCACACAGGGGGCCGGTCAGCCCCAGCATTTT. The encoded protein is CASTQGAGQPQHF.

This clone was recorded only once. This chain uses TRBV27 with TRBJ2-1; D not resolved. Germline V gene lookup returns CDR1 MNHEY and CDR2 SMNVEV (reference sequence). The V end lost 7 bases, the J end lost 0 bases, and 13 bases lay between the germline ends. The CDR3 is made up of 15 amino acids. This CDR3 reads CASTVLPSSYNEQFF. CDR3 DNA sequence: TGTGCCAGCACCGTTCTCCCGAGCTCCTACAATGAGCAGTTCTTC.

This clone was counted a single time. This rearrangement joins TRBV7-3 to TRBJ2-7; D perhaps matches TRBD2 (7 bases). Germline V lookup: CDR1 SGHTA, CDR2 FQGTGA. The CDR3 is made up of 14 amino acids. Trimming stripped 1 base from V and 7 bases from J, with 14 bases between. CDR3 DNA: TGTGCCAGCAGCTTAAGGGCAGGGGAGGGGGAGCAGTACTTC. Its translation: CASSLRAGEGEQYF.

The V and J genes are TRBV19 and TRBJ2-7, with D perhaps matching TRBD2 (6 bases). The germline CDR1 and CDR2 sequences are LNHDA and SQIVND (reference sequence). V was pared by 5 bases and J by 2 bases, with 16 bases between. The CDR3 is 15 residues long. Here the CDR3 DNA reads TGTGCCAGTAGTGTATCCTACCTAGCGACCTACGAGCAGTACTTC. Translating gives CASSVSYLATYEQYF.

The gene calls are TRBV7-2 and TRBJ1-3; maybe TRBD1 (5 bases). The CDR3 length is 16 residues. The ends were cut back, 5 bases at V and 0 bases at J, with 14 bases in the middle. Germline CDR1 is SGHTA and CDR2 is FQGNSA. The CDR3 region is CASSVDRGNSGNTIYF. The CDR3 DNA is TGTGCCAGCAGCGTCGACAGAGGCAACTCTGGAAACACCATATATTTT.

The chain joins TRBV5-5 to TRBJ2-5, with D maybe TRBD2 (5 bases). Germline CDR1 SGHKS, CDR2 YYEKEE (reference sequence). CDR3 length equals 14 residues. V was trimmed by 1 base and J by 4 bases, leaving 11 bases between them. CDR3 DNA: TGTGCCAGCAGCTTGTCCCGGGGTCGAGAGACCCAGTACTTC. Its protein product is CASSLSRGRETQYF.

The gene calls are TRBV19 and TRBJ2-3; D gene unclear. Germline assignment: CDR1 LNHDA and CDR2 SQIVND (reference sequence). The V end was cut by 10 bases, the J end by 3 bases, with 14 bases between. The CDR3 totals 13 residues. The CDR3 here is CATVDRLTDTQYF. CDR3 bases: TGTGCCACCGTAGATCGTTTGACAGATACGCAGTATTTT.

The chain has TRBV5-8 and TRBJ2-5; TRBD1 might be the D (5 bases). Germline lookup yields CDR1 SGHTS and CDR2 YDEGEE. The CDR3 spans 15 residues. Trimming stripped 0 bases from V and 5 bases from J, with 14 bases between. CDR3 loop: CASSLGSGAGETQYF. CDR3 DNA sequence: TGTGCCAGCAGCTTGGGATCTGGGGCAGGGGAGACCCAGTACTTC.

The J gene is TRBJ1-2, the V gene TRBV5-1; 9 bases align to TRBD1. The J segment lost 7 bases and the V segment lost 8 bases, leaving 9 bases of the junction unmatched. There are 13 residues in the CDR3. Germline V gene sequence: CDR1 SGHRS, CDR2 YFSETQ. The CDR3 loop is CASSLRDRAGYTF. The CDR3 bases are TGCGCCAGTTCACTAAGGGACAGGGCTGGCTACACCTTC. The full variable domain, rest sourced from reference TRBV5-1 and TRBJ1-2, is KAGVTQTPRYLIKTRGQQVTLSCSPISGHRSVSWYQQTPGQGLQFLFEYFSETQRNKGNFPGRFSGRQFSNSRSEMNVSTLELGDSALYLCASSLRDRAGYTFGSGTRLTVV.

The CDR3 region is CASSGDRNTEAFF. The CDR3 DNA reads as TGTGCCAGCAGTGGGGACAGAAACACTGAAGCTTTCTTT. V usage is TRBV12-3 or TRBV12-4 and J usage is TRBJ1-1; 7 bases are a match to TRBD1. This CDR3 spans 13 amino acids. The V and J ends lost 5 bases and 2 bases, in that order; junction bases with no gene match: 2.

The chain uses TRBV7-2 and TRBJ2-5; D is perhaps TRBD1 (6 bases). Trimming stripped 5 bases from V and 4 bases from J, with 11 bases between. The CDR3 runs 13 residues. Germline lookup yields CDR1 SGHTA and CDR2 FQGNSA. DNA for the CDR3: TGTGCCAGCAGCCCAGGGGTAAGAGAGACCCAGTACTTC. Amino acid sequence: CASSPGVRETQYF.

The genes are TRBV6-2 or TRBV6-3 and TRBJ2-7, with D possibly being TRBD2 (7 bases). Germline CDR1 MNHEY, CDR2 SVGEGT. V dropped 6 bases and J dropped 6 bases, with 24 bases sitting between them. The length of the CDR3 is 16 residues. CDR3 bases: TGTGCCAGCAGCCCACCGGCGGGGGCCCCCCGCGGCGAGCAGTACTTC. As protein: CASSPPAGAPRGEQYF.

The chain couples TRBV7-9 to TRBJ2-2, with TRBD1 identical over 10 bases. The junction had 6 bases not matched to a gene; V was cut back by 1 base and J by 7 bases. The CDR3 loop spans 16 amino acids. Germline V gene lookup returns CDR1 SEHNR and CDR2 FQNEAQ (reference sequence). CDR3 sequence: CASSLGQGALNGELFF. DNA for the CDR3: TGTGCCAGCAGCTTAGGACAGGGGGCGCTTAACGGGGAGCTGTTTTTT.

This chain uses TRBV7-7 with TRBJ2-1, with 7 nucleotides matching TRBD1. This CDR3 is built from 15 residues. Per the germline V gene, CDR1 is SSHAT and CDR2 is FNYEAQ (reference sequence). Trimming at V came to 1 base and at J to 2 bases, leaving 2 bases not matched to a gene. The CDR3 bases are TGTGCCAGCAGCTTAGGACAGGGCGCCTACAATGAGCAGTTCTTC. It is translated as CASSLGQGAYNEQFF. Together with reference TRBV7-7 and TRBJ2-1, the CDR3 gives the full variable domain: GAGVSQSPRYKVTKRGQDVTLRCDPISSHATLYWYQQALGQGPEFLTYFNYEAQPDKSGLPSDRFSAERPEGSISTLTIQRTEQRDSAMYRCASSLGQGAYNEQFFGPGTRLTVL.

V is TRBV10-3 and J is TRBJ2-2; the match to TRBD2 covers 12 bases. The CDR3 extends over 17 amino acids. The V and J ends lost 7 bases and 0 bases, in that order; junction bases with no gene match: 6. In germline, CDR1 is ENHRY, CDR2 SYGVKD. The CDR3 DNA reads TGTGCCATCACTCCGGGACTAGCGGGTTCGAACACCGGGGAGCTGTTTTTT. The encoded protein is CAITPGLAGSNTGELFF.

The CDR3: CASSSPQGNYGYTF. The CDR3 DNA is TGTGCCAGCAGCTCCCCACAGGGGAACTATGGCTACACCTTC. V usage is TRBV11-2 and J usage is TRBJ1-2, with 7 bases matching TRBD1. CDR3 length: 14 amino acids. V shed 4 bases, J shed 2 bases, and the junction held 4 bases outside the gene matches. Germline CDR1 is SGHAT and CDR2 is FQNNGV.

The chain recombines TRBV25-1 with TRBJ2-7; tentative D call: TRBD2 (6 bases). V gave up 4 bases and J gave up 2 bases, with 9 bases separating them. This CDR3 has 13 amino acids. Germline-derived CDR1 and CDR2 are MGHDK and SYGVNS. The CDR3 DNA sequence: TGTGCCAGCAGTGTGCGGGGCCCCTACGAGCAGTACTTC. It specifies CASSVRGPYEQYF.

The chain is built from TRBV5-1 and TRBJ2-1; weak D call: TRBD1 (6 bases). Germline CDR1 is SGHRS and CDR2 is YFSETQ. The CDR3 totals 15 residues. Deletions cut 0 bases from V and 4 bases from J, with 11 bases between. This chain's CDR3 is CASSLGTVTYNEQFF. The CDR3 bases are TGCGCCAGCAGCTTGGGGACAGTGACATACAATGAGCAGTTCTTC.

As regards this clone: One end of the junction fails to match germline, which may point to a read error. V usage is TRBV5-1 and J usage is TRBJ1-5, with 11 bases aligning to TRBD1. Germline lookup yields CDR1 SGHRS and CDR2 YFSETQ. The CDR3 contains 16 residues. The CDR3 DNA reads TGCACCAGCAGCCCCGACGGACAGGGGGCAGGTCAGCCCCAGCATTTT. It specifies CTSSPDGQGAGQPQHF.